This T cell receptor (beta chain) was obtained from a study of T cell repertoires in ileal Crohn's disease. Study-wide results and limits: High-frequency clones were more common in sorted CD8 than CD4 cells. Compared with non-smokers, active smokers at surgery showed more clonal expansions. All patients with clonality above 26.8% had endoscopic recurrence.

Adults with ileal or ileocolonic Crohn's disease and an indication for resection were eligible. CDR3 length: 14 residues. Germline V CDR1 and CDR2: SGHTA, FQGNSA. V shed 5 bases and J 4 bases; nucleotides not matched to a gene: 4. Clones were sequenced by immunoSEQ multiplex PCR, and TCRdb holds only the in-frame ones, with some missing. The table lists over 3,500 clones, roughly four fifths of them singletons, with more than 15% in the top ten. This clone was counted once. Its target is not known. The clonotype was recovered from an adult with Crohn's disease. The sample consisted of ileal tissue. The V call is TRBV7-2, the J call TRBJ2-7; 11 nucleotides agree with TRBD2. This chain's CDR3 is CASSVTSGVYEQYF. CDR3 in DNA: TGTGCCAGCAGCGTGACTAGCGGGGTATACGAGCAGTACTTC.